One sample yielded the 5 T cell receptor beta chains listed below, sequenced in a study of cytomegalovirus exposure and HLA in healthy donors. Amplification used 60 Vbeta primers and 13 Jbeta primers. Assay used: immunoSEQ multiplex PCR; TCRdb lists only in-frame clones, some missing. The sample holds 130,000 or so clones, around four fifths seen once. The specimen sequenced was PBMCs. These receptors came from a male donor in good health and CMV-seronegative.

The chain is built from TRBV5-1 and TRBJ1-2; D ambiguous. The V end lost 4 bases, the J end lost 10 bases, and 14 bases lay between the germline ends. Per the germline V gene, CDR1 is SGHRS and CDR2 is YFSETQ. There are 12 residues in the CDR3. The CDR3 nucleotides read TGCGCCAGCAGCGTATTGGCCTCCGACTACACCTTC. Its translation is CASSVLASDYTF. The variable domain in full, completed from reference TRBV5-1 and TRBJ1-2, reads KAGVTQTPRYLIKTRGQQVTLSCSPISGHRSVSWYQQTPGQGLQFLFEYFSETQRNKGNFPGRFSGRQFSNSRSEMNVSTLELGDSALYLCASSVLASDYTFGSGTRLTVV.

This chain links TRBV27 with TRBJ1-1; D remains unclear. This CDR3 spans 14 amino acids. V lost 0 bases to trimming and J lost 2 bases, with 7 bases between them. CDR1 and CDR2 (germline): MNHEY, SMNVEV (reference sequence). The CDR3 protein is CASSLSPGNTEAFF. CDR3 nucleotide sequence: TGTGCCAGCAGTTTATCGCCAGGCAACACTGAAGCTTTCTTT.

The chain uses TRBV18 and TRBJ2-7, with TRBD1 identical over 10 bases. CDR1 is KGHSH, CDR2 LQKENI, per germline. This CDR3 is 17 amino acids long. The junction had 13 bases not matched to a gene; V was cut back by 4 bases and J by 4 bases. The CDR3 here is CASSLLTSGTGVYEQYF. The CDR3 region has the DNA TGTGCCAGCTCACTACTCACATCCGGGACAGGGGTATACGAGCAGTACTTC.

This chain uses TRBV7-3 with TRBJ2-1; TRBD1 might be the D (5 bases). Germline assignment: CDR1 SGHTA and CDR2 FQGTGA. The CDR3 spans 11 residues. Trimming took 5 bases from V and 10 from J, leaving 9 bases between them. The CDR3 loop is CASSIDSEQFF. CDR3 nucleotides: TGTGCCAGCAGCATCGACAGCGAGCAGTTCTTC.

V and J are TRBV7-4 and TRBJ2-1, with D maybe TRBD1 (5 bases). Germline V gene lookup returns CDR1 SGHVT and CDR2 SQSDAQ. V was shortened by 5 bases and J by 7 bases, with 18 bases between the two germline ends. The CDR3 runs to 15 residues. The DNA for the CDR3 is TGTGCCAGCAGCCCCCCCCACCCGAAGGGGAATGAGCAGTTCTTC. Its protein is CASSPPHPKGNEQFF. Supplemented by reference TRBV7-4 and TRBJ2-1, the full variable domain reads GAGVSQSPRYKVAKRGRDVALRCDSISGHVTLYWYRQTLGQGSEVLTYSQSDAQRDKSGRPSGRFSAERPERSVSTLKIQRTEQGDSAVYLCASSPPHPKGNEQFFGPGTRLTVL.